These 17 T cell receptor beta chains originate from one sample sequenced in a study of shared clonotypes between healthy human individuals. Profiled with immunoSEQ multiplex PCR; TCRdb holds only in-frame clones, not every one. The sample includes about 980,000 clones, less than 85% of them seen just once. Sequencing was done on a sample of memory CD4+ T cells sorted from blood. Noted subset: CD45RA-negative fraction. The origin of the receptors is a man aged 18 to 29 in good health.

This rearrangement joins TRBV19 to TRBJ1-2; TRBD1 might be the D (5 bases). Germline CDR1 LNHDA, CDR2 SQIVND (reference sequence). Between the trimmed V and J ends, which lost 5 bases and 7 bases, there was a span of 11 bases. This CDR3 spans 12 amino acids. The CDR3 region has the DNA TGTGCCAGTAGTGTGGGACGACGTGGCTACACCTTC. Translation: CASSVGRRGYTF.

V usage is TRBV12-5 and J usage is TRBJ1-2, with 7 positions matching TRBD1. The J segment lost 2 bases and the V segment lost 1 base, leaving 7 bases of the junction unmatched. In germline, CDR1 is LGHNT, CDR2 FRNRAP. This CDR3 is built from 16 residues. CDR3 nucleotides: TGTGCTAGTGGTTTGGCTGGGACAGCCATCAACTATGGCTACACCTTC. Translated, it gives CASGLAGTAINYGYTF. The whole variable domain, filled in from reference TRBV12-5 and TRBJ1-2, reads DARVTQTPRHKVTEMGQEVTMRCQPILGHNTVFWYRQTMMQGLELLAYFRNRAPLDDSGMPKDRFSAEMPDATLATLKIQPSEPRDSAVYFCASGLAGTAINYGYTFGSGTRLTVV.

V is TRBV9 and J is TRBJ2-2, with 12 positions matching TRBD2. V lost 4 bases to trimming and J lost 7 bases; unmatched junction nucleotides: 5. Germline loops: CDR1 SGDLS, CDR2 YYNGEE. The CDR3 totals 15 residues. Here the CDR3 reads CASSPGTSGFGELFF. In nucleotides, the CDR3 is TGTGCCAGCAGCCCCGGGACTAGCGGGTTCGGGGAGCTGTTTTTT.

The J gene is TRBJ2-1, the V gene TRBV20-1, with no clear D. The CDR3 runs to 11 residues. The germline gives CDR1 DFQATT, CDR2 SNEGSKA (reference sequence). Trimming stripped 0 bases from V and 10 bases from J, with 7 bases between. CDR3: CSARDVAEQFF. As DNA, the CDR3 is TGCAGTGCTAGAGACGTGGCCGAGCAGTTCTTC.

This clone is a singleton in its sample. The V call is TRBV30, the J call TRBJ1-6; D uncertain. CDR3 length equals 16 residues. V lost 0 bases, J lost 3 bases, and 12 bases lay in between. Germline assignment: CDR1 GTSNPN and CDR2 SVGIG (reference sequence). DNA of the CDR3: TGTGCCTGGAGTGTGGGCCTCGCGATCTATAATTCACCCCTCCACTTT. Translation gives CAWSVGLAIYNSPLHF.

The CDR3 bases are TGTGCCTGGAGTTACACAGGTCGCACTGAAGCTTTCTTT. This gives the protein CAWSYTGRTEAFF. This chain links TRBV30 with TRBJ1-1; weak D call: TRBD1 (5 bases). The CDR3 loop spans 13 amino acids. Germline CDR1 is GTSNPN and CDR2 is SVGIG (reference sequence). The V and J ends lost 2 bases and 4 bases respectively, with 11 bases between them. Full variable domain (remainder filled in from reference TRBV30 and TRBJ1-1): SQTIHQWPATLVQPVGSPLSLECTVEGTSNPNLYWYRQAAGRGLQLLFYSVGIGQISSEVPQNLSASRPQDRQFILSSKKLLLSDSGFYLCAWSYTGRTEAFFGQGTRLTVV.

J is TRBJ2-3 and V is TRBV9, with TRBD2 matching over 10 bases. The CDR3 length is 15 residues. V lost 2 bases to trimming and J lost 5 bases; unmatched junction nucleotides: 5. Per the germline V gene, CDR1 is SGDLS and CDR2 is YYNGEE. CDR3 region: CASSVGQREGDTQYF. Written as DNA, the CDR3 is TGTGCCAGCAGCGTCGGGCAGCGGGAGGGAGATACGCAGTATTTT.

The chain recombines TRBV7-2 with TRBJ2-7, with D possibly matching TRBD1 (6 bases). Per germline, CDR1 SGHTA and CDR2 FQGNSA. The CDR3 length is 17 residues. V was cut by 1 base and J by 3 bases, with 19 bases left in between. Here the CDR3 DNA reads TGTGCCAGCAGCTTAGTGGGGGTGGGCAGGGGAGACTACGAGCAGTACTTC. As protein: CASSLVGVGRGDYEQYF.

V usage is TRBV11-3 and J usage is TRBJ2-1, with D perhaps being TRBD1 or TRBD2 (5 bases each). The CDR3 sequence is 14 residues long. CDR1 is SGHNT and CDR2 is YENEEA in the germline V gene. The V and J ends lost 5 bases and 9 bases respectively, with 17 bases between them. The CDR3 protein is CASSPGTLAGEQFF. In DNA form, the CDR3 reads TGTGCCAGCAGCCCCGGGACCCTGGCCGGTGAGCAGTTCTTC.

The V gene is TRBV7-2, the J gene TRBJ2-1, with 7 bases matching TRBD2. The germline V gene encodes CDR1 SGHTA and CDR2 FQGNSA. The J segment lost 4 bases and the V segment lost 8 bases, leaving 8 bases of the junction unmatched. This CDR3 has 14 amino acids. The CDR3 protein is CASAEGGLYNEQFF. For the CDR3, the DNA is TGTGCCAGCGCGGAGGGAGGGCTTTACAATGAGCAGTTCTTC.

This clone was observed once. This rearrangement joins TRBV6-1 to TRBJ1-1; D ambiguous. V shed 4 bases and J shed 5 bases, with 11 bases lying between them. Germline V gene lookup returns CDR1 MNHNS and CDR2 SASEGT. The CDR3 length is 13 residues. The CDR3 bases are TGTGCCAGCAGTGCGGTCGTAAGTACTGAAGCTTTCTTT. This sequence encodes CASSAVVSTEAFF.

The rearrangement links TRBV19 to TRBJ2-2; 9 positions match TRBD2. CDR1 is LNHDA, CDR2 SQIVND, per germline (reference sequence). The CDR3 has 15 residues. V was pared by 2 bases and J by 8 bases, with 6 bases of the junction left unmatched. As DNA, the CDR3 is TGTGCCAGTAGTATATCCGGGCTAGCGGGAGGGGAGCTGTTTTTT. It is translated as CASSISGLAGGELFF. Filled out from reference TRBV19 and TRBJ2-2, the complete variable domain reads DGGITQSPKYLFRKEGQNVTLSCEQNLNHDAMYWYRQDPGQGLRLIYYSQIVNDFQKGDIAEGYSVSREKKESFPLTVTSAQKNPTAFYLCASSISGLAGGELFFGEGSRLTVL.

The table lists this clone with many counts. The V call is TRBV30, the J call TRBJ2-5; 9 nucleotides match TRBD2. Germline V lookup: CDR1 GTSNPN, CDR2 SVGIG (reference sequence). The CDR3 covers 14 residues. Losses at the gene ends were 5 bases for V and 1 base for J; bases not matched to a gene: 5. This CDR3 reads CAWGSSGVQETQYF. CDR3 DNA: TGTGCCTGGGGATCTAGCGGGGTCCAAGAGACCCAGTACTTC. The variable domain in full, completed from reference TRBV30 and TRBJ2-5, reads SQTIHQWPATLVQPVGSPLSLECTVEGTSNPNLYWYRQAAGRGLQLLFYSVGIGQISSEVPQNLSASRPQDRQFILSSKKLLLSDSGFYLCAWGSSGVQETQYFGPGTRLLVL.

This clone was recorded a few times. This sequence joins TRBV2 and TRBJ2-5; no clear D gene. Germline lookup yields CDR1 SNHLY and CDR2 FYNNEI. With 8 bases removed from V and 2 bases from J, the gap between germline ends came to 9 bases. This CDR3 spans 12 amino acids. The chain's CDR3 is CASGITQETQYF. Here the CDR3 DNA reads TGTGCCAGCGGTATTACACAAGAGACCCAGTACTTC. Variable domain in full (rest from reference TRBV2 and TRBJ2-5): EPEVTQTPSHQVTQMGQEVILRCVPISNHLYFYWYRQILGQKVEFLVSFYNNEISEKSEIFDDQFSVERPDGSNFTLKIRSTKLEDSAMYFCASGITQETQYFGPGTRLLVL.

This chain uses TRBV7-2 with TRBJ2-7; 8 bases are shared with TRBD1. CDR1 is SGHTA, CDR2 FQGNSA, per germline. There are 15 residues in the CDR3. V gave up 6 bases and J gave up 3 bases; unmatched junction bases: 10. The CDR3 DNA reads as TGTGCCAGCAGAGTTAGCAGGGGGCAAAGCTACGAGCAGTACTTC. This codes for CASRVSRGQSYEQYF.

In DNA form, the CDR3 reads TGTGCCAGCAGCCGACAGGGTACGGTCACTGAAGCTTTCTTT. Protein: CASSRQGTVTEAFF. The chain recombines TRBV6-5 with TRBJ1-1; TRBD1 aligns across 7 bases. Trimming took 6 bases from V and 4 from J; bases not matched to a gene: 8. This CDR3 spans 14 amino acids. From germline, CDR1 is MNHEY and CDR2 SVGAGI.

The genes are TRBV6-4 and TRBJ1-6; TRBD1 matches 7 bases. The CDR3 totals 15 residues. Germline V lookup: CDR1 MRHNA, CDR2 SNTAGT. The V segment lost 4 bases and the J segment 10 bases; nucleotides outside the gene matches: 10. The CDR3 nucleotides are TGTGCCAGCAGTGCACAGGGGACCTCGGGCTCACCCCTCCACTTT. Residues: CASSAQGTSGSPLHF.